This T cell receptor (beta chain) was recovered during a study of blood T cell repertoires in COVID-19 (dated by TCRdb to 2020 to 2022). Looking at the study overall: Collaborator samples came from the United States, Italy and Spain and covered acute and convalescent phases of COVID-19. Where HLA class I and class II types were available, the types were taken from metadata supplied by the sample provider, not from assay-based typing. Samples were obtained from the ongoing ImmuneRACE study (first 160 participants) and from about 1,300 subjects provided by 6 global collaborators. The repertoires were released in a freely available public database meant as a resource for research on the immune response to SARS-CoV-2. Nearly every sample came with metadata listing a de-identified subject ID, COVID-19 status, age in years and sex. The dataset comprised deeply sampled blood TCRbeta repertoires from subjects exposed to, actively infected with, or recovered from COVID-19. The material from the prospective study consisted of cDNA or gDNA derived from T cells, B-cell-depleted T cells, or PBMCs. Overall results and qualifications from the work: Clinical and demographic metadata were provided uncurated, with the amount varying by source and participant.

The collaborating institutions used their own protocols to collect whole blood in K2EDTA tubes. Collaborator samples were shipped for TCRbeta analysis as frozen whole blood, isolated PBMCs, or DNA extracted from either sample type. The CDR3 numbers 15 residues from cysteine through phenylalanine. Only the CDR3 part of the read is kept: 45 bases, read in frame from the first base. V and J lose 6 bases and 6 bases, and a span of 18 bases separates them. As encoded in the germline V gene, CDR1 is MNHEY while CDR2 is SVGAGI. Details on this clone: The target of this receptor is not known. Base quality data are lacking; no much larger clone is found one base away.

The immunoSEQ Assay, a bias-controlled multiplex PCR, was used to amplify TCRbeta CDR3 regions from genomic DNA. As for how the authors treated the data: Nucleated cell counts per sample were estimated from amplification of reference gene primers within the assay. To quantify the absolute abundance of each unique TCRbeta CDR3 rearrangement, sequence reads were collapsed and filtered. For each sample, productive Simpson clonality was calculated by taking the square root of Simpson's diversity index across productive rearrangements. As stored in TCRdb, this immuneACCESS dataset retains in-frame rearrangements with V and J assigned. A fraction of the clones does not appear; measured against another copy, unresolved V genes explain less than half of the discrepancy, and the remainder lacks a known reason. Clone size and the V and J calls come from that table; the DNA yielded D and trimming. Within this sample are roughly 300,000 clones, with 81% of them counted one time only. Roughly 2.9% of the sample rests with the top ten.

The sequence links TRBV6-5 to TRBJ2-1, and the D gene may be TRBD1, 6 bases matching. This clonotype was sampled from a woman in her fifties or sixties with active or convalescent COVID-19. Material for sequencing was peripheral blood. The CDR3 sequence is CASSDQGPRLNEQFF. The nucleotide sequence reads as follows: TGTGCCAGCAGCGACCAGGGGCCCCGTCTCAATGAGCAGTTCTTC.